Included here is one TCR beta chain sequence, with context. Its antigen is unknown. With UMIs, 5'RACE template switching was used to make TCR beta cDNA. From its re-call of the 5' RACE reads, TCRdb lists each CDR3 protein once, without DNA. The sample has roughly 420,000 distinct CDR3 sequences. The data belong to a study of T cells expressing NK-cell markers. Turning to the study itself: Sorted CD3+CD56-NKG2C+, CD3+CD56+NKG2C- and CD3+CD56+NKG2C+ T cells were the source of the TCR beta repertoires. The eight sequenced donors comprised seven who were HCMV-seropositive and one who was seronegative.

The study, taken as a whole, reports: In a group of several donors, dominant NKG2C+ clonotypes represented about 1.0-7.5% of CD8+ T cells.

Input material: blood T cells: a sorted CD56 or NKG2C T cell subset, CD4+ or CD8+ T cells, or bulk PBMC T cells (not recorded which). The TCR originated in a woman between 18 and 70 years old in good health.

CDR3 loop: CASSQGQAHNQPQHF. The chain uses TRBV4-1 and TRBJ1-5. CDR3 length: 15 residues. The germline gives CDR1 MGHRA, CDR2 YSYEKL.